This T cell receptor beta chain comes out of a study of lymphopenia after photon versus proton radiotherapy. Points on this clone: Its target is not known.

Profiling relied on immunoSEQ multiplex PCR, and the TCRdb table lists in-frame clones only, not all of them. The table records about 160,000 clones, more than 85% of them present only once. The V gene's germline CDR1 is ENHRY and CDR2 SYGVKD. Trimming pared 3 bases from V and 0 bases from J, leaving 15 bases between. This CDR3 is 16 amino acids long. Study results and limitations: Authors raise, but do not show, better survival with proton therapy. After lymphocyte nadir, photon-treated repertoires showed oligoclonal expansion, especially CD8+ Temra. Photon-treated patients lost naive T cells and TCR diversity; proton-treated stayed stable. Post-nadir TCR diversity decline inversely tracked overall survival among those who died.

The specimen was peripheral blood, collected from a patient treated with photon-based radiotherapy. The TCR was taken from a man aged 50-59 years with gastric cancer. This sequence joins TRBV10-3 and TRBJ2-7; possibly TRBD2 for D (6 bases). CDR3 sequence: CAISDRGLSDSYEQYF. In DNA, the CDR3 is TGTGCCATCAGTGACCGTGGACTATCGGACTCCTACGAGCAGTACTTC.